The source of this T cell receptor (beta chain) is a study of Ad26.COV2.S vaccination and SARS-CoV-2 variants. Turning to this clone: What it binds is unknown.

Measured with immunoSEQ multiplex PCR; TCRdb has only the in-frame clones, and not every one. The repertoire consists of some 240,000 clones, with roughly 87% occurring once and the leading ten covering roughly 3%. Losses at the gene ends were 4 bases for V and 5 bases for J; bases not matched to a gene: 6. CDR1 and CDR2 (germline): SGHRS, YFSETQ. The CDR3 consists of 15 residues. The treatment denotes: over 15 received Ad26.COV2.S at low or high dose, single or two shots; roughly five received placebo; per-sample allocation not given. Day 63 after the first injection of vaccine or placebo was the sampling time. An adult donor aged 18-55 years was enrolled in Boston. An Ad26 vector expressing Wuhan-strain SARS-CoV-2 spike constituted the vaccine. General study results and limits: Among vaccine recipients, spike-specific TCR breadth exceeded that of placebo recipients.

The gene calls are TRBV5-1 and TRBJ2-3; TRBD1 aligns across 11 bases. The TCR originated in a person between 18 and 65 years old who received the Ad26.COV2.S COVID-19 vaccine or a placebo. The material was peripheral blood, obtained in a trial of Ad26.COV2.S vaccine versus placebo. The DNA of the CDR3 is TGCGCCAGCAGCCGGACAGGGGGCGGAGAAGATACGCAGTATTTT. Protein: CASSRTGGGEDTQYF.